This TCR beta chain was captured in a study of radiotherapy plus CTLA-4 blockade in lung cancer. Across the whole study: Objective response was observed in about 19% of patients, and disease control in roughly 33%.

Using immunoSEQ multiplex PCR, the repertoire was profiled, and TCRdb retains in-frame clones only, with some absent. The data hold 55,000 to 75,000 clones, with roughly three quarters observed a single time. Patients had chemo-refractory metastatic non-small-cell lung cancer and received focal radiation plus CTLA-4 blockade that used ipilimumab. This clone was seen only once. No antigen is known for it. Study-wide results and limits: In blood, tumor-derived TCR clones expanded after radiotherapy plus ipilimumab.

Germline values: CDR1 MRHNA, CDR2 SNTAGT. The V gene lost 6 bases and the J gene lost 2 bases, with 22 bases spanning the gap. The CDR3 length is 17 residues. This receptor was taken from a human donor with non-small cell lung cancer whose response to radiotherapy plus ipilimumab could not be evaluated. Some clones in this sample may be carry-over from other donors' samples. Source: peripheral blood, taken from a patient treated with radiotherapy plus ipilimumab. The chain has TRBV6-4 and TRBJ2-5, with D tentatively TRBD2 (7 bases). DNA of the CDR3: TGTGCCAGCAGGCCCCTCGGGGGGCCGAGCGCACAAGAGACCCAGTACTTC. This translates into CASRPLGGPSAQETQYF.